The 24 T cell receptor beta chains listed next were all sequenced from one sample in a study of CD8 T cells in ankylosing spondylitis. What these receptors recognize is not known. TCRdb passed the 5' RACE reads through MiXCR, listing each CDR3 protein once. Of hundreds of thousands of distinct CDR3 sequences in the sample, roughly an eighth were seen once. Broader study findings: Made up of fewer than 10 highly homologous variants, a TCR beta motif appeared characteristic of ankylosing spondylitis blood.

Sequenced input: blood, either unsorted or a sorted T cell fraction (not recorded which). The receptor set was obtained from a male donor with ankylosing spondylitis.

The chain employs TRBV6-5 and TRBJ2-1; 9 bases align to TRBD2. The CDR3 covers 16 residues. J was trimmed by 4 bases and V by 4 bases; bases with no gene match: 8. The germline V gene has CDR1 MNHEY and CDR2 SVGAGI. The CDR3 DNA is TGTGCCAGCAGTTCACCTCCGGGACTAGCTTACAATGAGCAGTTCTTC. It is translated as CASSSPPGLAYNEQFF.

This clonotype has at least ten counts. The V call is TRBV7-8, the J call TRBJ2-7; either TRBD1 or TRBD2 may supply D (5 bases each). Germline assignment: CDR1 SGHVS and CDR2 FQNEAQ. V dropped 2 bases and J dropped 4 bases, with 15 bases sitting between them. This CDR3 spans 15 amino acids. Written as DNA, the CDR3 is TGTGCCAGCAGCTTAAGGGCAGGGAGTTTGTACGAGCAGTACGTC. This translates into CASSLRAGSLYEQYV.

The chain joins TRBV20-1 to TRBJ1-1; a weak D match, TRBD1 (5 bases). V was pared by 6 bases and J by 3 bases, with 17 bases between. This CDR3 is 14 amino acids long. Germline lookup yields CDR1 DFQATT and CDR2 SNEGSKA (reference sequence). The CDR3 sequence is CSAKGNTAYTEAFF. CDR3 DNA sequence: TGCAGTGCCAAGGGGAACACCGCCTACACTGAAGCTTTCTTT.

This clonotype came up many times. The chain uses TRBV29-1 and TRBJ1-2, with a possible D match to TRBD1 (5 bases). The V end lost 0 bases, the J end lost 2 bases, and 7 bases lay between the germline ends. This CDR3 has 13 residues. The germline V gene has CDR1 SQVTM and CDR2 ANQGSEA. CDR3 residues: CSVEEGRNYGYTF. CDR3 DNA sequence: TGCAGCGTTGAAGAGGGACGGAACTATGGCTACACCTTC.

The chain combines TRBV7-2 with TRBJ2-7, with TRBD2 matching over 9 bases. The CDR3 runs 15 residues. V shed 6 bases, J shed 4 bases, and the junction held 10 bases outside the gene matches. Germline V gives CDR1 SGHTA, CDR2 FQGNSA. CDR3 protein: CASRPSLAGKYEQYF. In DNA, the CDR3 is TGTGCCAGCAGACCCTCCCTAGCGGGAAAGTACGAGCAGTACTTC.

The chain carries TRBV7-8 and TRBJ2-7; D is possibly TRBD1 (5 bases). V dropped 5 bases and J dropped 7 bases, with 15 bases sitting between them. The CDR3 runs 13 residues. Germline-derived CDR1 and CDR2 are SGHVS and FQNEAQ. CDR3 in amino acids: CASSRWTREEQYF. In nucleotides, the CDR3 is TGTGCCAGCAGCCGGTGGACACGAGAAGAGCAGTACTTC.

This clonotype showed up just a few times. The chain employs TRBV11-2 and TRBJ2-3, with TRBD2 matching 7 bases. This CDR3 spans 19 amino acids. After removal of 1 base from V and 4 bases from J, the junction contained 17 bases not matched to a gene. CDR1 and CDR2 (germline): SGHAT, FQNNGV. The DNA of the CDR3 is TGTGCCAGCAGCTTAGGTTTAGCGGGCTACGAACAGGCCCCAGATACGCAGTATTTT. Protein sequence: CASSLGLAGYEQAPDTQYF.

CDR3 sequence (DNA): TGTGCCAGCAGCTTCCGGCGACGACCGAACAATGAGCAGTTCTTC. As protein: CASSFRRRPNNEQFF. The chain uses TRBV5-6 and TRBJ2-1; no clear D gene. The CDR3 totals 15 residues. The germline V and J ends were trimmed by 2 bases and 5 bases, with 14 bases remaining between them. Germline-derived CDR1 and CDR2 are SGHDT and YYEEEE.

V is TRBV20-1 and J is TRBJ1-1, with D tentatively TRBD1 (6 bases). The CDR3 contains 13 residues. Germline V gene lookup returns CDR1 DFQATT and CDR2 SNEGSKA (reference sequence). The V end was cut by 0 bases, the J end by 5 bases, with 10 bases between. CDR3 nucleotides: TGCAGTGCTAGAGAGGGGGCCGGTACTGAAGCTTTCTTT. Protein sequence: CSAREGAGTEAFF.

The CDR3 DNA reads TGTGCCAGCAGCGTCTCGGGGGCCGCGGGAGGGCAGGATGAGCAGTTCTTC. Its protein is CASSVSGAAGGQDEQFF. J is TRBJ2-1 and V is TRBV11-2, with TRBD2 identical over 9 bases. Germline V gives CDR1 SGHAT, CDR2 FQNNGV. The CDR3 is made up of 17 amino acids. Losses at the gene ends were 5 bases for V and 8 bases for J; bases not matched to a gene: 16.

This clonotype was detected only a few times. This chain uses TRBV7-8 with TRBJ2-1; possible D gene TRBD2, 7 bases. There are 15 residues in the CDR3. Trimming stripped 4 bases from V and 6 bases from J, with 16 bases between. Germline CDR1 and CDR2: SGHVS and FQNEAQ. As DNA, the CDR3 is TGTGCCAGCAGCTCTCTTAGGGGGGGCAGCAATGAGCAGTTCTTC. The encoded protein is CASSSLRGGSNEQFF.

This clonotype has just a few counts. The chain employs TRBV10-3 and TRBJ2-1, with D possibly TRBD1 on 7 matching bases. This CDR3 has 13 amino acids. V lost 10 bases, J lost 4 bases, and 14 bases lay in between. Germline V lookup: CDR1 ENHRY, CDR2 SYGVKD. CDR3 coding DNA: TGTGCCACCAGGGCGGGACAGTACAATGAGCAGTTCTTC. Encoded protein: CATRAGQYNEQFF.

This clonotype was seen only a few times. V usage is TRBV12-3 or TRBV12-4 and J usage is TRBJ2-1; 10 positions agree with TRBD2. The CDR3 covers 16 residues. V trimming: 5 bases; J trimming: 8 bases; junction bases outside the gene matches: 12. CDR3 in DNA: TGTGCCAGCAGTCCGGGGTCTAGCGGGAGTTTGTATGAGCAGTTCTTC. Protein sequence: CASSPGSSGSLYEQFF.

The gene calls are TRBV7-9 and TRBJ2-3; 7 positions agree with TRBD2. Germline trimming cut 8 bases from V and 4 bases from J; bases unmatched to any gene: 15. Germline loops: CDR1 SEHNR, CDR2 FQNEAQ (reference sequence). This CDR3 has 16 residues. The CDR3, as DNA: TGTGCCAGCGGGTCAGCAGCGGGAAGGGTGGCAGATACGCAGTATTTT. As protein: CASGSAAGRVADTQYF.

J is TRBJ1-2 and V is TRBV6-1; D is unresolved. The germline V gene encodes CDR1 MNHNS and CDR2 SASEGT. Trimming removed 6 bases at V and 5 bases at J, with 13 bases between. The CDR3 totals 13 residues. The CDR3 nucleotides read TGTGCCAGCAGAAGGACGGTTCAGTATGGCTACACCTTC. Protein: CASRRTVQYGYTF.

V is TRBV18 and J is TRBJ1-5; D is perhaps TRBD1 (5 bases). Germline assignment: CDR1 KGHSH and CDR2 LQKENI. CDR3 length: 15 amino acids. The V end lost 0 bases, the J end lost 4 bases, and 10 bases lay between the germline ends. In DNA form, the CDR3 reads TGTGCCAGCTCACCACCGGGGGTTAGGAATCAGCCCCAGCATTTT. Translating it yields CASSPPGVRNQPQHF.

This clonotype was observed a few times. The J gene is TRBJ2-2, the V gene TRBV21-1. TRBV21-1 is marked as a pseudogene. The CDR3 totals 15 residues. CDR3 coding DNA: TGTGCCAGCAGCTCCCGGTTAGCTAAGACCGGGGAGCTGTTTTTT. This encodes CASSSRLAKTGELFF.

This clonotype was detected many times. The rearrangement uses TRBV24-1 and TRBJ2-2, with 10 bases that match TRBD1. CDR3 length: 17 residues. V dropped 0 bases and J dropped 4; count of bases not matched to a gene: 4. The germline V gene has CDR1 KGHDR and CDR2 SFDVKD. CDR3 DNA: TGTGCCACCAGTGATTTGATGGGACAGGGGTCCACCGGGGAGCTGTTTTTT. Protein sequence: CATSDLMGQGSTGELFF.

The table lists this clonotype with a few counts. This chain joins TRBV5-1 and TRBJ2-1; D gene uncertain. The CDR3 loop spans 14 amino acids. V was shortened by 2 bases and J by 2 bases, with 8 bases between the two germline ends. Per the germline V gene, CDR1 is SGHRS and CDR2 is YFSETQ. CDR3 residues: CASSFGLTYNEQFF. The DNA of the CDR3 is TGCGCCAGCAGCTTCGGGCTTACCTACAATGAGCAGTTCTTC.

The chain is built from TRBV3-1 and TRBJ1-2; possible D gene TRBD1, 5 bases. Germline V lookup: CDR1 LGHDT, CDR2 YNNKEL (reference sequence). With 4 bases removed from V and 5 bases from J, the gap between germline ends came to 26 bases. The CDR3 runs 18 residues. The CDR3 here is CASSPRAAAPMGEYGYTF. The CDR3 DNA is TGTGCCAGCAGCCCCCGGGCGGCAGCCCCCATGGGGGAATATGGCTACACCTTC.

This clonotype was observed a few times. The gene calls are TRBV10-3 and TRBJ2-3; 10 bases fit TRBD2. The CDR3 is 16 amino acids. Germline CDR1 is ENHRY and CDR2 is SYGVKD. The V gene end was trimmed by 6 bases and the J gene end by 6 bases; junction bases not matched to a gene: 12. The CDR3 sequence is CAIRGSPSGSKDTQYF. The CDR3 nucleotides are TGTGCCATCAGAGGTTCGCCTAGCGGGAGTAAGGATACGCAGTATTTT.

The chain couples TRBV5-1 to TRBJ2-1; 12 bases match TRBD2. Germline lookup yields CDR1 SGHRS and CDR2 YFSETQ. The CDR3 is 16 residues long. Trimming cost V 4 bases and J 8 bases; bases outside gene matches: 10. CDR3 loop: CASSGSSGRAIDEQFF. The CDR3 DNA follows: TGCGCCAGCAGCGGATCTAGCGGGAGGGCCATTGATGAGCAGTTCTTC.

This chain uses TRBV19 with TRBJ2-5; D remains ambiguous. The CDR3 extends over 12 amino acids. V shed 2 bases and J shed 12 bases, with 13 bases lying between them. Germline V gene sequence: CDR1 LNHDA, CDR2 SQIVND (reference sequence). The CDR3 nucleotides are TGTGCCAGTAGTATACCGGGCTCTACAAAGTACTTC. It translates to CASSIPGSTKYF.

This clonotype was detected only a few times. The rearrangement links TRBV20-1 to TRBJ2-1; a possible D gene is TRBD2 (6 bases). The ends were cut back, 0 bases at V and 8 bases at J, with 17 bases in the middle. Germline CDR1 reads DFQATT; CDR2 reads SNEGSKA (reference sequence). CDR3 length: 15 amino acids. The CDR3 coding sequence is TGCAGTGCTAGAGATACGACTAGAAGTCGAGATGAGCAGTTCTTC. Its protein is CSARDTTRSRDEQFF.